Listed below are T cell receptor beta chains from one sample, sequenced in a study of blood T cell repertoires in COVID-19. Only in-frame clones appear in the TCRdb table, and some are missing; sequencing was by immunoSEQ multiplex PCR. The sample contains 55,000 to 90,000 clones, about four fifths of which appear only once. Sequencing was done on a sample of peripheral blood. The receptors shown here come from an older woman with acute or convalescent COVID-19. CDR3s include the opening cysteine and the closing phenylalanine or tryptophan. The D gene is left open where the match is weak. The listing skips clone size in some rows; elsewhere it reads once, few, many or a size class.

v_gene	d_gene	j_gene	abundance	CDR3nt	CDR3aa
TRBV5-5	TRBD2	TRBJ2-3	.	TGTGCCAGCAGCGACGGGAGGGTAAGCACAGATACGCAGTATTTT	CASSDGRVSTDTQYF
TRBV19	TRBD2	TRBJ2-2	.	TGTGCCAGTAGTTTCACTAGCGGGAGCACCGGGGAGCTGTTTTTT	CASSFTSGSTGELFF
TRBV10-3	.	TRBJ1-1	.	TGTGCCATCAGTGAGGATGTAGGACAGTCTTCTGAAGCTTTCTTT	CAISEDVGQSSEAFF
TRBV7-6	.	TRBJ2-5	few	TGTGCCAGCAGCAACTACCAGTGGGAGACCCAGTACTTC	CASSNYQWETQYF
TRBV6-5	TRBD1	TRBJ2-1	.	TGTGCCAGCAGGGGGACAGGGAGGGATGAGCAGTTCTTC	CASRGTGRDEQFF
TRBV10-3	TRBD1	TRBJ1-2	few	TGTGCCACGTTCCCGGGACAGGGGACGGAGCCCGGGGGCTACACCTTC	CATFPGQGTEPGGYTF
TRBV10-3	TRBD1	TRBJ2-5	.	TGTGCCATCAGTGGGATGGACAGGGAGAGTGAGACCCAGTACTTC	CAISGMDRESETQYF
TRBV28	TRBD1	TRBJ1-4	.	TGTGCCAGCAGTCGTCCCTTGGGACAGACTAAACTGTTTTTT	CASSRPLGQTKLFF
TRBV5-1	.	TRBJ1-1	.	TGCGCCAGCAACCCAGGGTCCGGTAACACTGAAGCTTTCTTT	CASNPGSGNTEAFF
TRBV4-2	.	TRBJ2-7	.	TGTGCCAGCAGCCCCCAAGGCGGACAGTTTTCCTACGAGCAGTACTTC	CASSPQGGQFSYEQYF